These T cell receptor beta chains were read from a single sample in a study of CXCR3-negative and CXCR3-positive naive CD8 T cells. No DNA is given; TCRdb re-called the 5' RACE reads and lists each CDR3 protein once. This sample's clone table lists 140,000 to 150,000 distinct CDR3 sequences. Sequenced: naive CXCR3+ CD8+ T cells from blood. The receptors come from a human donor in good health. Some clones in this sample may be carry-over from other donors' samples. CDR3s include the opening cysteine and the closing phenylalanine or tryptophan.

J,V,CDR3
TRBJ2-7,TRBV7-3,CASSPTGASYEQYF
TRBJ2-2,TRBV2,CASSEASGQGIGELFF
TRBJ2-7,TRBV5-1,CASSSGTGVTYEQYF
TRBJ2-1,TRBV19,CASSTHRSSYNEQFF
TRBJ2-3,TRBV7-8,CASSLGLAGPTDTQYF
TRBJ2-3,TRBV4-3,CASSQGLVGGATDTQYF
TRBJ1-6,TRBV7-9,CASGQSNSPLHF
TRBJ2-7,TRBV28,CASSLPQGVSSYEQYF
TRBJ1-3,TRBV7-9,CASSLGTGIYF
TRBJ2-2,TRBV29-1,CSAFSLGTGELFF
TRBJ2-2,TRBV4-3,CASSQDRHLTGELFF
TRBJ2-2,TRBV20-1,CSAYGGGSGELFF
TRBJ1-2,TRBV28,CASTPFGQMGGYTF
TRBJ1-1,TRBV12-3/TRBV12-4,CASRNRGMNTEAFF
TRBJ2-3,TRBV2,CASSESGGGETDTQYF
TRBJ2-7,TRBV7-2,CASSLTSGETYEQYF
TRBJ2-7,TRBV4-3,CASSQDFRGASSYEQYF
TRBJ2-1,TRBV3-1,CASSPEEPSGRRQWDNEQFF
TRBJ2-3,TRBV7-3,CASSHIRGDTQYF